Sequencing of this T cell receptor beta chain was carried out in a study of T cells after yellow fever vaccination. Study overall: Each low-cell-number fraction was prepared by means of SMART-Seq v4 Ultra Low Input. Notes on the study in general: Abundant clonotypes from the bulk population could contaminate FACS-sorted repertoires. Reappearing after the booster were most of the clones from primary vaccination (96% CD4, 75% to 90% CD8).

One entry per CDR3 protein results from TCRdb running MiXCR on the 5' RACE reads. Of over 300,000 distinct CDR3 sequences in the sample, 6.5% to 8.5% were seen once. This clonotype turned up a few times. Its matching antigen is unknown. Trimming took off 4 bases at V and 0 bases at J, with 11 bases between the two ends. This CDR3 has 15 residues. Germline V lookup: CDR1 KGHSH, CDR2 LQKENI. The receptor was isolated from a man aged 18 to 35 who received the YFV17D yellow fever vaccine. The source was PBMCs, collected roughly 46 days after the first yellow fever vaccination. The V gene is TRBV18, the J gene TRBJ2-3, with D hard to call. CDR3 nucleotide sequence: TGTGCCAGCTCACTCAACGATGCGAGCACAGATACGCAGTATTTT. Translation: CASSLNDASTDTQYF.